This T cell receptor (beta chain) emerged from a study of cytomegalovirus exposure and HLA in healthy donors. Study-level information: Previous work identified roughly 110 million unique TCR beta sequences from around 200 million T cells. Study observations and caveats: Overall, some 160 TCR beta chains were annotated as cytomegalovirus-associated. Reports indicated that the classifier achieved high specificity and sensitivity in diagnosing cytomegalovirus status.

With respect to this clone: Its antigen is not identified.

PCR was performed using 60 Vbeta and 13 Jbeta primers. Assay used: immunoSEQ multiplex PCR; TCRdb lists only in-frame clones, some missing. The table lists about 99,000 clones, 79% of them singletons. This CDR3 contains 14 residues. V gave up 4 bases and J gave up 4 bases; unmatched junction bases: 3. The germline V gene encodes CDR1 LGHNT and CDR2 FRNRAP. Sample: PBMCs. The TCR sequence derives from a male donor in good health and CMV-seropositive. The gene calls are TRBV12-5 and TRBJ1-4, with TRBD1 identical over 7 bases. CDR3: CASGSGTVNEKLFF. The CDR3 DNA is TGTGCTAGTGGTTCCGGGACAGTTAATGAAAAACTGTTTTTT.